The rows below give T cell receptor beta chains drawn from one sample of a study of T-cell reconstitution after alpha-beta-depleted transplantation in children. TCRdb processed the PCR reads anew with MiXCR; each CDR3 protein has one entry. The sample carries about 500,000 distinct CDR3 sequences, over 10% recorded once. The material sequenced was PBMCs, mostly from graft donor cells, taken 180 days after TCRalphabeta/CD19-depleted stem cell transplant. The receptors stem from a female patient between 2 and 15 years old who had a stem cell transplant for aplastic anemia, so the T cells may come from the graft donor. Both conserved end residues are part of each CDR3. D genes are given only for firm matches. Rows give clone size only sometimes, using once, few, many, or a class for an expanded clone.

j_gene	v_gene	abundance	d_gene	CDR3aa	CDR3nt
TRBJ1-5	TRBV27	.	.	CASSSRATTYSNQPQHF	TGTGCCAGCAGTTCCCGGGCCACTACTTACAGCAATCAGCCCCAGCATTTT
TRBJ2-3	TRBV7-2	many	.	CASSLGSGTDTQYF	TGTGCCAGCAGCTTAGGATCGGGCACAGATACGCAGTATTTT
TRBJ2-7	TRBV6-5	.	.	CASSYKAEQYF	TGTGCCAGCAGTTACAAGGCCGAGCAGTACTTC
TRBJ2-3	TRBV5-1	many	.	CASSLAYTLDTQYF	TGCGCCAGCAGCTTGGCCTATACGCTAGATACGCAGTATTTT
TRBJ2-2	TRBV5-1	.	TRBD2	CASGTSGGLTGELFF	TGCGCCAGCGGGACTAGCGGGGGACTTACCGGGGAGCTGTTTTTT
TRBJ1-3	TRBV29-1	.	.	CSVERYSGNTIYF	TGCAGCGTTGAAAGGTACTCTGGAAACACCATATATTTT
TRBJ1-6	TRBV4-2	few	.	CASSPDSWQGIGSVNSPLHF	TGTGCCAGCAGCCCGGATTCTTGGCAGGGCATCGGTAGTGTTAATTCACCCCTCCACTTT
TRBJ2-3	TRBV20-1	few	.	CSARYRENTDTQYF	TGCAGTGCTAGATACAGGGAAAACACAGATACGCAGTATTTT
TRBJ2-7	TRBV11-2	.	.	CASSFGSVTF	TGTGCCAGCAGCTTTGGCAGCGTAACTTTC
TRBJ2-5	TRBV10-1	.	.	CASSESIPGLPGVERETQYF	TGCGCCAGCAGTGAGTCGATCCCCGGGCTACCCGGGGTGGAAAGAGAGACCCAGTACTTC
TRBJ2-7	TRBV7-2	many	TRBD2	CASSLSGTGAYEQYF	TGTGCCAGCAGCTTAAGCGGGACGGGTGCCTACGAGCAGTACTTC
TRBJ2-4	TRBV15	few	.	CATSRADIQYF	TGTGCCACCAGCAGAGCGGACATTCAGTACTTC
TRBJ1-1	TRBV5-5	few	.	CASSRLSGAANTEAFF	TGTGCCAGCAGCCGACTGTCCGGGGCAGCGAACACTGAAGCTTTCTTT
TRBJ1-5	TRBV7-8	.	.	CASSASWWGMGQPQHF	TGTGCCAGCAGCGCTAGCTGGTGGGGAATGGGTCAGCCCCAGCATTTT
TRBJ1-5	TRBV20-1	.	TRBD1	CSATKLQGVGQPQHF	TGCAGTGCTACTAAACTACAGGGGGTCGGGCAGCCCCAGCATTTT
TRBJ1-1	TRBV18	many	.	CASSSDLQGEAFF	TGTGCCAGCTCATCAGACCTACAGGGAGAAGCTTTCTTT
TRBJ2-2	TRBV15	.	TRBD2	CATSRDTSAGGELFF	TGTGCCACCAGCAGAGATACTAGCGCGGGCGGGGAGCTGTTTTTT
TRBJ2-3	TRBV29-1	many	.	CSVRGAGDTQYF	TGCAGCGTAAGGGGGGCAGGAGATACGCAGTATTTT
TRBJ2-1	TRBV24-1	.	TRBD2	CATSDLRLAGGNEQFF	TGTGCCACCAGTGATTTGCGTCTAGCGGGAGGCAATGAGCAGTTCTTC
TRBJ1-2	TRBV28	many	TRBD1	CASTLTGSGGYTF	TGTGCCAGCACCCTGACAGGGTCAGGCGGCTACACCTTC
TRBJ2-7	TRBV15	few	.	CATSRAPAASYEQYF	TGTGCCACCAGCAGAGCTCCTGCTGCTTCCTACGAGCAGTACTTC
TRBJ1-5	TRBV5-5	many	TRBD1	CASSGGTGGEQPQHF	TGTGCCAGCAGCGGGGGGACAGGGGGGGAACAGCCCCAGCATTTT
TRBJ2-1	TRBV27	.	TRBD2	CASSLRGLAGVNEQFF	TGTGCCAGCAGTTTGCGCGGACTAGCGGGAGTGAATGAGCAGTTCTTC
TRBJ2-5	TRBV11-1	many	TRBD2	CASSLQGSWTSGRWETQYF	TGTGCCAGCAGCCTTCAGGGGTCCTGGACTAGCGGGAGATGGGAGACCCAGTACTTC
TRBJ1-6	TRBV6-5	few	TRBD1	CASSYYGQGVNSPLHF	TGTGCCAGCAGTTACTACGGACAGGGGGTGAATTCACCCCTCCACTTT
TRBJ2-3	TRBV15	few	.	CATQGEGGTDTQYF	TGTGCCACCCAAGGAGAGGGCGGCACAGATACGCAGTATTTT
TRBJ2-2	TRBV11-2	few	.	CASSLIGSYTGELFF	TGTGCCAGCAGCTTAATTGGCAGCTACACCGGGGAGCTGTTTTTT
TRBJ2-1	TRBV7-6	few	.	CASTLRAGRHNEQFF	TGTGCCAGCACCCTTCGGGCGGGCAGACACAATGAGCAGTTCTTC
TRBJ2-1	TRBV11-3	.	.	CASSLSDQEHGVDEQFF	TGTGCCAGCAGCTTATCGGATCAGGAACATGGCGTCGATGAGCAGTTCTTC
TRBJ1-2	TRBV6-2/TRBV6-3	few	TRBD1	CASSYFGTGDGYTF	TGTGCCAGCAGTTACTTTGGTACAGGGGATGGCTACACCTTC
TRBJ1-5	TRBV6-5	.	.	CASSYGDGDSNQPQHF	TGTGCCAGCAGTTACGGGGACGGAGATAGCAATCAGCCCCAGCATTTT
TRBJ1-1	TRBV28	few	.	CASRSAVARADTEAFF	TGTGCCAGCAGGTCCGCGGTGGCCAGGGCCGACACTGAAGCTTTCTTT
TRBJ2-7	TRBV6-2/TRBV6-3	few	TRBD2	CASTASGSYEQYF	TGTGCCAGCACCGCTAGCGGAAGTTACGAGCAGTACTTC
TRBJ2-6	TRBV20-1	.	TRBD1	CSAKARGKDRGSLSSGANVLTF	TGCAGTGCAAAGGCGCGGGGCAAGGACAGGGGGTCCCTGAGCTCTGGGGCCAACGTCCTGACTTTC
TRBJ2-5	TRBV6-2/TRBV6-3	.	TRBD1	CASALTGVQETQYF	TGTGCCAGCGCATTAACAGGGGTCCAAGAGACCCAGTACTTC
TRBJ1-3	TRBV19	.	.	CASSDVYSGNTIYF	TGTGCCAGTAGTGACGTTTACTCTGGAAACACCATATATTTT
TRBJ2-7	TRBV15	many	TRBD2	CATSRAMWGGIYEQYF	TGTGCCACCAGCAGAGCTATGTGGGGGGGAATCTACGAGCAGTACTTC
TRBJ2-1	TRBV20-1	.	.	CSARVGVGNEQFF	TGCAGTGCTAGGGTGGGGGTGGGCAATGAGCAGTTCTTC
TRBJ2-7	TRBV12-3/TRBV12-4	few	TRBD2	CASRLAGGPYEQYF	TGTGCCAGCAGACTAGCGGGAGGGCCCTACGAGCAGTACTTC
TRBJ2-5	TRBV19	many	.	CASSMREALETQYF	TGTGCCAGTAGTATGAGGGAAGCGTTGGAGACCCAGTACTTC
TRBJ2-1	TRBV9	.	.	CASSIGGVIYNEQFF	TGTGCCAGCAGCATAGGAGGAGTCATCTACAATGAGCAGTTCTTC
TRBJ2-1	TRBV19	few	.	CATKRGGRNEQFF	TGTGCCACGAAAAGAGGGGGGCGAAATGAGCAGTTCTTC
TRBJ2-1	TRBV7-9	many	TRBD2	CASSLGLAGSSYNEQFF	TGTGCCAGCAGCTTAGGACTAGCGGGGAGCTCCTACAATGAGCAGTTCTTC
TRBJ1-4	TRBV7-2	.	.	CASSFETREKLFF	TGTGCCAGCAGCTTCGAGACACGGGAAAAACTGTTTTTT
TRBJ1-1	TRBV29-1	many	.	CSVPTGGLNTEAFF	TGCAGCGTTCCTACGGGGGGGTTGAACACTGAAGCTTTCTTT
TRBJ1-1	TRBV2	few	TRBD1	CASSERRDREGMNTEAFF	TGTGCCAGCAGTGAACGAAGGGACAGGGAAGGGATGAACACTGAAGCTTTCTTT
TRBJ1-3	TRBV27	few	TRBD1	CASRTGGTLSGNTIYF	TGTGCCAGCAGAACAGGGGGCACCCTCTCTGGAAACACCATATATTTT
TRBJ1-2	TRBV27	few	.	CASSFSRTPVSGGYTF	TGTGCCAGCAGTTTTTCCCGTACTCCCGTAAGCGGAGGCTACACCTTC
TRBJ2-2	TRBV3-1	many	.	CASSQVLGELFF	TGTGCCAGCAGCCAAGTCTTAGGGGAGCTGTTTTTT
TRBJ2-3	TRBV11-2	.	TRBD2	CASTPSDFSGRKGDTQYF	TGTGCCAGCACCCCCAGCGACTTTAGCGGGCGTAAGGGAGATACGCAGTATTTT
TRBJ1-1	TRBV29-1	.	.	CSVSDSGTWNTEAFF	TGCAGCGTGTCCGATTCAGGCACATGGAACACTGAAGCTTTCTTT
TRBJ1-3	TRBV7-9	few	TRBD1	CASSSQGRGNTIYF	TGTGCCAGCAGCTCACAGGGGCGCGGAAACACCATATATTTT
TRBJ2-5	TRBV5-5	few	TRBD1	CASSLLKTGGGETQYF	TGTGCCAGCAGCCTGTTAAAAACAGGGGGTGGCGAGACCCAGTACTTC
TRBJ2-3	TRBV28	.	.	CASSLTAADTQYF	TGTGCCAGCAGCCTGACAGCGGCAGATACGCAGTATTTT
TRBJ2-1	TRBV19	many	.	CASSIAFWVSSYNEQFF	TGTGCCAGTAGTATAGCTTTTTGGGTAAGCTCCTACAATGAGCAGTTCTTC
TRBJ1-1	TRBV29-1	many	TRBD1	CSVEDWGQARRDTEAFF	TGCAGCGTTGAAGATTGGGGACAGGCGAGGAGAGACACTGAAGCTTTCTTT
TRBJ2-7	TRBV6-2/TRBV6-3	few	.	CASSRQSYEQYF	TGTGCCAGCAGCAGGCAATCCTACGAGCAGTACTTC
TRBJ2-1	TRBV11-2	few	.	CASSFTDGLVNEQFF	TGTGCCAGCAGCTTCACGGACGGTTTAGTTAATGAGCAGTTCTTC
TRBJ2-7	TRBV27	.	TRBD1	CASSSNEIRQGDTYEQYF	TGTGCCAGCAGTTCAAACGAAATAAGACAGGGGGATACCTACGAGCAGTACTTC
TRBJ1-4	TRBV7-2	.	.	CASSPPGLYEKLFF	TGTGCCAGCAGCCCGCCCGGGTTGTATGAAAAACTGTTTTTT